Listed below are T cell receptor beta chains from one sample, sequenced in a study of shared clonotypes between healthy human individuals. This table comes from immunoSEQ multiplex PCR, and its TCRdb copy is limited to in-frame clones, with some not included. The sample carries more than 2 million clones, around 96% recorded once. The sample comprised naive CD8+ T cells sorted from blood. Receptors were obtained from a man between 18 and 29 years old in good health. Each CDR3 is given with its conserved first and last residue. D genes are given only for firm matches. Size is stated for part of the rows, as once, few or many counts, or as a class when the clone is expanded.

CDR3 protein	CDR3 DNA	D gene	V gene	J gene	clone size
CASSQDPAGTSTDTQYF	TGCGCCAGCAGCCAAGATCCAGCGGGGACTAGCACAGATACGCAGTATTTT	TRBD2	TRBV4-1	TRBJ2-3	once
CASSSLTGGTEAFF	TGTGCCAGCAGCTCTTTAACAGGTGGCACTGAAGCTTTCTTT	.	TRBV5-6	TRBJ1-1	.
CASSLGTHTEAFF	TGTGCCAGCAGCTTAGGGACGCACACTGAAGCTTTCTTT	.	TRBV7-9	TRBJ1-1	.
CASSSGTDTEAFF	TGTGCCAGCAGCTCCGGGACAGACACTGAAGCTTTCTTT	TRBD1	TRBV11-2	TRBJ1-1	.
CASSHGISGGWYEQYF	TGTGCCAGCAGTCACGGGATTAGCGGGGGTTGGTACGAGCAGTACTTC	TRBD2	TRBV2	TRBJ2-7	.
CASSEGPGELFF	TGTGCCAGCAGCGAGGGCCCCGGGGAGCTGTTTTTT	.	TRBV7-2	TRBJ2-2	.
CASSRAQAGGYEQYF	TGTGCCAGCAGTCGCGCTCAGGCAGGGGGCTACGAGCAGTACTTC	TRBD1	TRBV2	TRBJ2-7	.
CASSKGVRGRAGNQPQHF	TGTGCCAGCAGCAAAGGTGTAAGGGGACGGGCGGGCAATCAGCCCCAGCATTTT	.	TRBV21-1	TRBJ1-5	.
CASSFTGLAEPYEQYF	TGTGCCAGCAGCTTCACGGGACTAGCGGAGCCCTACGAGCAGTACTTC	TRBD2	TRBV7-9	TRBJ2-7	.
CASSDFAVQETQYF	TGTGCCAGCAGTGATTTCGCAGTCCAAGAGACCCAGTACTTC	.	TRBV6-1	TRBJ2-5	.
CASGLRNSGRSYNEQFF	TGTGCTAGTGGTTTGAGAAATAGCGGGAGATCCTACAATGAGCAGTTCTTC	TRBD2	TRBV12-5	TRBJ2-1	.
CASSNLGGHTEAFF	TGTGCCAGTAGTAATTTAGGGGGGCACACTGAAGCTTTCTTT	.	TRBV19	TRBJ1-1	.
CASSLQNEQYF	TGTGCCAGCAGCCTCCAGAACGAGCAGTACTTC	.	TRBV7-2	TRBJ2-7	few
CAISTRDRGLYEQYF	TGTGCCATCAGTACCCGGGACAGGGGGCTCTACGAGCAGTACTTC	TRBD1	TRBV10-3	TRBJ2-7	.
CASSSWTGMPREFF	TGTGCCAGCAGTTCTTGGACAGGGATGCCACGGGAGTTCTTC	TRBD1	TRBV27	TRBJ2-1	.
CASSVSLGEQFF	TGTGCCAGCAGCGTTAGTCTAGGTGAGCAGTTCTTC	.	TRBV9	TRBJ2-1	.
CAGGSGYEQYF	TGTGCGGGGGGTTCCGGATACGAGCAGTACTTC	.	TRBV10-3	TRBJ2-7	.
CASSPSVWWQYF	TGTGCCAGCAGCCCTTCCGTATGGTGGCAGTATTTT	.	TRBV11-2	TRBJ2-3	few
CASSYPPGEGAQSEQYF	TGCGCCAGCAGCTACCCCCCGGGGGAGGGGGCTCAAAGCGAGCAGTACTTC	.	TRBV5-1	TRBJ2-7	.
CASSFGGSSGNTIYF	TGTGCCAGCAGTTTCGGTGGGAGTTCTGGAAACACCATATATTTT	.	TRBV28	TRBJ1-3	.
CASSDSPPQGWGYEQYF	TGTGCCAGCAGTGACTCGCCACCGCAGGGATGGGGCTACGAGCAGTACTTC	.	TRBV6-4	TRBJ2-7	.
CASSPQSEETQYF	TGTGCCAGCAGTCCACAGAGCGAAGAGACCCAGTACTTC	.	TRBV5-4	TRBJ2-5	.
CASSLGPGSSSPLHF	TGTGCCAGCAGTTTAGGACCCGGGAGTAGTTCACCCCTCCACTTT	.	TRBV27	TRBJ1-6	once
CACDLYGYTF	TGTGCCTGCGACCTCTATGGCTACACCTTC	.	TRBV30	TRBJ1-2	.
CASSLGAGPTDTQYF	TGTGCCAGCAGCTTAGGGGCGGGGCCCACAGATACGCAGTATTTT	.	TRBV7-2	TRBJ2-3	.
CASSQEEASSYEQYF	TGTGCCAGCAGCCAAGAGGAGGCCAGCTCCTACGAGCAGTACTTC	.	TRBV4-2	TRBJ2-7	.
CASSVGTSGVSDTQYF	TGTGCCAGCAGCGTAGGAACTAGCGGGGTTTCAGATACGCAGTATTTT	TRBD2	TRBV9	TRBJ2-3	.
CASSLRPGDNYEQYF	TGTGCCAGCAGCCTAAGACCCGGGGACAACTACGAGCAGTACTTC	.	TRBV7-9	TRBJ2-7	.
CASSESAGADEKLFF	TGCGCCAGCAGTGAGTCGGCAGGGGCTGATGAAAAACTGTTTTTT	.	TRBV10-1	TRBJ1-4	.
CASRPGSDYEQYF	TGTGCCAGCAGGCCGGGGAGCGACTACGAGCAGTACTTC	.	TRBV6-1	TRBJ2-7	few
CAWSGTGDEKLFF	TGTGCCTGGAGTGGGACAGGGGACGAAAAACTGTTTTTT	TRBD1	TRBV30	TRBJ1-4	.
CASSPAPGGAFETQYF	TGTGCCAGCAGTCCAGCCCCGGGGGGCGCGTTTGAGACCCAGTACTTC	.	TRBV28	TRBJ2-5	.
CASSYSETGDNYGYTF	TGTGCCAGCAGTTACTCGGAGACAGGCGATAACTATGGCTACACCTTC	.	TRBV6-5	TRBJ1-2	.
CASRFLGDSYEQYF	TGTGCCAGCAGATTTCTGGGGGACTCCTACGAGCAGTACTTC	.	TRBV27	TRBJ2-7	.
CSVEPAGGNEQFF	TGCAGCGTTGAGCCAGCGGGAGGCAATGAGCAGTTCTTC	TRBD2	TRBV29-1	TRBJ2-1	.